Sequencing of this TCR beta chain was carried out in a study of cytomegalovirus exposure and HLA in healthy donors. Study-wide findings and caveats: Indistinguishable V segments such as TRBV6-2 and TRBV6-3 were excluded. Follow-up analysis found HLA locus-dependent TCR association rates, highest for DRB1 and lowest for HLA-C. The study put some 150 TCR beta chains on its list as cytomegalovirus-associated. It was reported that TCR beta sequences correctly inferred the HLA-A and HLA-B alleles for most subjects.

This PCR relied on a set of 60 Vbeta primers and 13 Jbeta primers. Sequencing used immunoSEQ multiplex PCR; TCRdb keeps in-frame clones, though not all of them. The data show roughly 60,000 clones, around three quarters seen once. Concerning this clone: Its antigen is not identified. The same CDR3 can be traced to other DNA sequences in this sample.

The CDR3 contains 15 residues. CDR1 and CDR2 from the germline V gene are SGHNT and YENEEA. The trim removed 5 bases at V and 7 bases at J, leaving 13 bases unmatched. The chain uses TRBV11-3 and TRBJ2-7; 8 bases agree with TRBD1. The origin of this receptor is a middle-aged woman in good health and CMV-seropositive. The sequenced sample was PBMCs. CDR3 in DNA: TGTGCCAGCAGCGCTAGGGGACAGGAGGGATATGAGCAGTACTTC. It is translated as CASSARGQEGYEQYF.